This TCR beta chain is from a study of T cells in Graves' hyperthyroidism and ophthalmopathy. Study-level background: Pretreatment peripheral blood was obtained at initial diagnosis. Findings and limits, study-wide: Blood also held most thyroid clonotypes expanded beyond 0.001.

CDR1 is LGHDT and CDR2 is YNNKEL in the germline V gene (reference sequence). The ends were cut back, 2 bases at V and 0 bases at J, with 5 bases in the middle. This CDR3 region has 14 residues. Amplification yielded TCR beta CDR3 regions, with RNA transcripts as the source. HTBI primers were employed in a first-round RT-PCR of the TCR CDR3. Each CDR3 protein is one row after TCRdb ran MiXCR on the multiplex PCR reads. The table lists 350,000 or so distinct CDR3 sequences, about 18% of them singletons. This clonotype has just a few counts. Its antigen is unknown. This chain uses TRBV3-1 with TRBJ1-5; unclear D gene. Specimen: blood. The clonotype originates from a woman aged 30 to 39 with Graves' hyperthyroidism that later progressed to Graves' ophthalmopathy. The CDR3 DNA sequence: TGTGCCAGCAGCCAATTGGGTAGCAATCAGCCCCAGCATTTT. Amino acids: CASSQLGSNQPQHF.